One and the same sample provided the 8 T cell receptor beta chains below, sequenced in a study of T cell changes during pregnancy in multiple sclerosis. The data were produced by immunoSEQ multiplex PCR, yet TCRdb's version contains in-frame clones alone and is incomplete. The repertoire includes tens of thousands of clones, around 92% of them detected once, and about 0.64% sits in the top ten. The sample was CD4+ T cells from peripheral blood mononuclear cells, taken after pregnancy. The source is a female donor with multiple sclerosis, enrolled in a pregnancy study.

This clone was detected only a few times. The rearrangement uses TRBV7-9 and TRBJ1-2, with no clear D. The germline gives CDR1 SEHNR, CDR2 FQNEAQ (reference sequence). Trimming removed 3 bases from V and 4 bases from J, with 18 bases in between. The CDR3 runs 16 residues. The CDR3 DNA follows: TGTGCCAGCAGCTTTATTTTAAGGGCCGAGGGCTATGGCTACACCTTC. Translation gives CASSFILRAEGYGYTF.

This chain connects TRBV30 to TRBJ2-7; TRBD2 matches at 12 bases. The CDR3 sequence is 22 residues long. Germline V gene sequence: CDR1 GTSNPN, CDR2 SVGIG (reference sequence). Losses at the gene ends were 0 bases for V and 0 bases for J; bases not matched to a gene: 21. Here the CDR3 DNA reads TGTGCCTGGAGTGTACAGAGTGGGGCTAGCGGGGGGGCTAGGGGGAGCTCCTACGAGCAGTACTTC. This translates into CAWSVQSGASGGARGSSYEQYF.

The chain employs TRBV28 and TRBJ1-2, with 10 bases aligning to TRBD1. CDR3 size: 14 residues. After removal of 6 bases from V and 6 bases from J, the junction contained 7 bases not matched to a gene. Germline CDR1 MDHEN, CDR2 SYDVKM. CDR3 nucleotides: TGTGCCAGCAGCCCGGGGGACAGGGGACATGGCTACACCTTC. Translated: CASSPGDRGHGYTF.

V gene TRBV6-5 combines with J gene TRBJ2-2, with D unresolved. The CDR3 runs 13 residues. Germline-derived CDR1 and CDR2 are MNHEY and SVGAGI. The V end was cut by 6 bases, the J end by 2 bases, with 7 bases between. The chain's CDR3 is CASRGTNTGELFF. The CDR3, as DNA: TGTGCCAGCAGGGGCACAAACACCGGGGAGCTGTTTTTT.

This clone was observed a single time. The junction does not match germline at one end; this may be a read error. This chain connects TRBV6-8 to TRBJ1-1; TRBD1 aligns across 9 bases. Germline CDR1 reads MNHGY; CDR2 reads SAAAGT. CDR3 length: 15 residues. The CDR3 reads CASSDPGQGNIEAFF. CDR3 sequence (DNA): TGTGCCAGCAGTGACCCGGGACAGGGAAACATTGAAGCTTTCTTT.

The genes are TRBV2 and TRBJ1-4; possible D gene TRBD1, 5 bases. The V gene lost 1 base and the J gene lost 2 bases, with 8 bases spanning the gap. Germline V lookup: CDR1 SNHLY, CDR2 FYNNEI. CDR3 length: 15 residues. This chain's CDR3 is CASSEVGGTNEKLFF. CDR3 sequence (DNA): TGTGCCAGCAGTGAAGTGGGGGGGACTAATGAAAAACTGTTTTTT. The full variable domain, in which reference TRBV2 and TRBJ1-4 provide the parts outside the CDR3, is EPEVTQTPSHQVTQMGQEVILRCVPISNHLYFYWYRQILGQKVEFLVSFYNNEISEKSEIFDDQFSVERPDGSNFTLKIRSTKLEDSAMYFCASSEVGGTNEKLFFGSGTQLSVL.

The chain links TRBV4-3 to TRBJ1-1, with D possibly matching TRBD1 (6 bases). The CDR3 covers 13 residues. V was shortened by 0 bases and J by 11 bases, with 13 bases between the two germline ends. Germline V gives CDR1 LGHNA, CDR2 YSLEER. In DNA, the CDR3 is TGCGCCAGCAGCCAAGATAACAGGGTAGAGGCTTTCTTT. Translation: CASSQDNRVEAFF.

The V and J genes are TRBV7-8 and TRBJ2-7; D call uncertain. This CDR3 contains 16 residues. Looked up from germline, CDR1 is SGHVS and CDR2 is FQNEAQ. Trimming left V 0 bases short and J 2 bases short, with 14 bases between. The CDR3 DNA reads as TGTGCCAGCAGCTTAGCGGTGTCGACAATTACCTACGAGCAGTACTTC. Translation gives CASSLAVSTITYEQYF.